What follows are 12 T cell receptor beta chains derived from one specimen sequenced in a study of identical twins. Via MiXCR, TCRdb re-called the 5' RACE reads, giving one row per CDR3 protein. This sample yields roughly 570,000 distinct CDR3 sequences, of which approximately 10% are seen a single time; around 3.2% belongs to the top ten. The same data also contributed to another study, on yellow fever vaccine responses in identical twins.

The sequencing input was PBMCs. The receptors stem from a woman between 18 and 30 years old in good health.

In this sample, this clonotype turned up a few times. The chain recombines TRBV20-1 with TRBJ2-3; D gene uncertain. V lost 8 bases and J lost 2, with 5 bases in between. The CDR3 covers 10 residues. Germline loops: CDR1 DFQATT, CDR2 SNEGSKA (reference sequence). The CDR3 here is CSYFTDTQYF. CDR3 coding DNA: TGCAGTTACTTCACAGATACGCAGTATTTT.

This chain links TRBV27 with TRBJ2-1; 7 bases line up with TRBD2. This CDR3 spans 13 amino acids. Trimming removed 5 bases from V and 9 bases from J; junction bases left unmatched: 7. Germline-derived CDR1 and CDR2 are MNHEY and SMNVEV (reference sequence). The CDR3 is CASSLRDYLEQFF. CDR3 in DNA: TGTGCCAGCAGTCTGCGGGACTACCTTGAGCAGTTCTTC.

This clonotype was seen at least ten times. The J gene is TRBJ2-7, the V gene TRBV5-1; D may correspond to TRBD1 or TRBD2 (5 bases each). V lost 3 bases and J lost 1, with 14 bases in between. CDR3 length equals 15 residues. Per germline, CDR1 SGHRS and CDR2 YFSETQ. The CDR3 spells CASSSSRGESYEQYF. CDR3 in DNA: TGCGCCAGCAGCTCCTCAAGAGGGGAGTCCTACGAGCAGTACTTC.

V usage is TRBV4-3 and J usage is TRBJ1-2; the match to TRBD1 covers 8 bases. The J segment lost 4 bases and the V segment lost 0 bases, leaving 4 bases of the junction unmatched. Germline V lookup: CDR1 LGHNA, CDR2 YSLEER. The CDR3 extends over 15 amino acids. The CDR3: CASSQDPDRGYGYTF. As DNA, the CDR3 is TGCGCCAGCAGCCAAGATCCCGACAGGGGCTATGGCTACACCTTC.

The J gene is TRBJ2-3, the V gene TRBV6-5, with no clear D. V lost 2 bases and J lost 3, with 12 bases in between. This CDR3 has 15 amino acids. Germline assignment: CDR1 MNHEY and CDR2 SVGAGI. CDR3 DNA: TGTGCCAGCAGTTACCGGGCGTCGAAAACAGATACGCAGTATTTT. The encoded protein is CASSYRASKTDTQYF.

This clonotype appeared many times. The CDR3 reads CSARSFSSYNEQFF. CDR3 DNA sequence: TGCAGTGCTAGGTCGTTTAGCTCCTACAATGAGCAGTTCTTC. The chain links TRBV20-1 to TRBJ2-1; D is unresolved. The CDR3 covers 14 residues. Germline CDR1 is DFQATT and CDR2 is SNEGSKA (reference sequence). V lost 3 bases to trimming and J lost 0 bases, with 9 bases between them.

The rearrangement uses TRBV29-1 and TRBJ2-5; a possible D gene is TRBD1 (6 bases). This CDR3 is built from 11 residues. The V gene's germline CDR1 is SQVTM and CDR2 ANQGSEA. V was pared by 3 bases and J by 9 bases, with 11 bases between. This CDR3 reads CSVEIQGPQYF. In DNA form, the CDR3 reads TGCAGCGTTGAGATACAGGGTCCCCAGTACTTC.

This clonotype appeared a few times. The V gene is TRBV5-5, the J gene TRBJ2-2; 7 bases fit TRBD1. V dropped 3 bases and J dropped 0; count of bases not matched to a gene: 8. This CDR3 is built from 17 residues. Per the germline V gene, CDR1 is SGHKS and CDR2 is YYEKEE (reference sequence). The CDR3 coding sequence is TGTGCCAGCAGCTATTCGGCGACAGGGACGAACACCGGGGAGCTGTTTTTT. This gives the protein CASSYSATGTNTGELFF.

The V gene is TRBV19, the J gene TRBJ1-2; 9 positions agree with TRBD1. Germline CDR1 is LNHDA and CDR2 is SQIVND (reference sequence). Germline trimming cut 5 bases from V and 2 bases from J; bases unmatched to any gene: 9. This CDR3 comprises 16 residues. This chain's CDR3 is CASSGWDREVNYGYTF. CDR3 coding DNA: TGTGCCAGTAGTGGCTGGGACAGGGAGGTGAACTATGGCTACACCTTC.

This clonotype has more than one count but fewer than ten. The chain recombines TRBV6-2 or TRBV6-3 with TRBJ1-2, with D uncertain. Trimming removed 5 bases at V and 9 bases at J, with 13 bases between. Germline loops: CDR1 MNHEY, CDR2 SVGEGT. This CDR3 is 12 amino acids long. The CDR3 sequence is CASSGEGGRYTF. In DNA, the CDR3 is TGTGCCAGCAGTGGCGAGGGTGGCCGCTACACCTTC.

The sample holds many counts of this clonotype. The chain joins TRBV12-3 or TRBV12-4 to TRBJ2-1; unclear D gene. The CDR3 has 12 residues. V was trimmed by 7 bases and J by 8 bases, leaving 12 bases between them. For the CDR3, the DNA is TGTGCCAGCATCCAACGTGTGGATGAGCAGTTCTTC. Translating gives CASIQRVDEQFF.

This chain joins TRBV18 and TRBJ2-3; D call uncertain. Trimming shortened V by 3 bases and J by 6 bases, and 16 bases separated the two germline ends. From germline, CDR1 is KGHSH and CDR2 LQKENI. This CDR3 comprises 15 residues. CDR3 protein: CASSPTVARWDTQYF. In DNA form, the CDR3 reads TGTGCCAGCTCACCCACAGTCGCCCGTTGGGATACGCAGTATTTT. The whole variable domain, filled in from reference TRBV18 and TRBJ2-3, reads NAGVMQNPRHLVRRRGQEARLRCSPMKGHSHVYWYRQLPEEGLKFMVYLQKENIIDESGMPKERFSAEFPKEGPSILRIQQVVRGDSAAYFCASSPTVARWDTQYFGPGTRLTVL.